One and the same sample provided the 4 T cell receptor beta chains below, sequenced in a study of blood T cell repertoires in COVID-19. TCRdb's copy holds only in-frame clones and misses some; the assay was immunoSEQ multiplex PCR. The data hold 100,000 to 130,000 clones, with over 60% observed a single time. Sequences were obtained from peripheral blood. The receptor source for this set is a man between 65 and 85 years old with acute or convalescent COVID-19.

The chain couples TRBV9 to TRBJ2-1, with a possible D match to TRBD1 (5 bases). Germline lookup yields CDR1 SGDLS and CDR2 YYNGEE. The CDR3 has 14 residues. Trimming cost V 0 bases and J 8 bases, with 12 bases left between them. The CDR3: CASSVVAGRHEQFF. As DNA, the CDR3 is TGTGCCAGCAGCGTAGTGGCAGGGCGGCATGAGCAGTTCTTC.

This chain connects TRBV19 to TRBJ1-5; a weak D match, TRBD1 (5 bases). CDR1 is LNHDA, CDR2 SQIVND, per germline (reference sequence). CDR3 length: 15 residues. Trimming removed 3 bases from V and 3 bases from J, with 12 bases in between. The CDR3 DNA follows: TGTGCCAGTAGTATTGTAGACAGCCCCAATCAGCCCCAGCATTTT. It yields the protein CASSIVDSPNQPQHF.

This clone was counted once. This chain uses TRBV7-2 with TRBJ2-2; D not resolved. CDR1 and CDR2 (germline): SGHTA, FQGNSA. This CDR3 comprises 13 residues. Trimming pared 6 bases from V and 4 bases from J, leaving 9 bases between. The CDR3 is CASRRDTTGELFF. The CDR3 DNA reads as TGTGCCAGCAGACGCGACACCACCGGGGAGCTGTTTTTT.

The chain is built from TRBV3-1 (or the pseudogene TRBV3-2) and TRBJ2-3; maybe TRBD1 (6 bases). The ends were cut back, 4 bases at V and 8 bases at J, with 13 bases in the middle. CDR3 size: 13 residues. CDR1 and CDR2 from the germline V gene are LGHDT and YNNKEL (reference sequence). The CDR3 nucleotides are TGTGCCAGCAGCCCAGGGCGAGGGGGTACGCAGTATTTT. This translates into CASSPGRGGTQYF.